Listed below are T cell receptor beta chains from one sample, sequenced in a study of persistence of HIV-infected CD4 T cells. The data were produced by immunoSEQ multiplex PCR, yet TCRdb's version contains in-frame clones alone and is incomplete. The repertoire has roughly 34,000 clones, roughly 82% of them found once; the top ten carry under 8%. These TCRs are of unknown antigen specificity. This specimen consisted of CD4+ T cells sorted from PBMCs after roughly 17-hour stimulation, obtained from a patient who received antiretroviral therapy. The origin of the receptors is an adult woman with HIV who was CMV-seropositive. The CDR3 runs from the conserved cysteine through the conserved F or W. D genes are given only for firm matches. Some rows have no size entry. The others give once, few or many, or a class for an expanded clone.

TRBJ1-2	-	14	TRBD1	TRBV4-1	TGCGCCAGCAGACAGGACAGGACCAGCTATGGCTACACCTTC	CASRQDRTSYGYTF
TRBJ1-4	-	18	TRBD1	TRBV9	TGTGCCAGCAGCAAACGGACAGGGGGAATTACAACTAATGAAAAACTGTTTTTT	CASSKRTGGITTNEKLFF
TRBJ2-5	-	14	-	TRBV5-1	TGCGCCAGCAGGATACAGGTGCTCCAAGAGACCCAGTACTTC	CASRIQVLQETQYF
TRBJ2-7	-	13	-	TRBV5-1	TGCGCCAGCAGGTTTCAGGGTGGTGGGGAGCAGTACTTC	CASRFQGGGEQYF
TRBJ1-6	-	14	TRBD1	TRBV28	TGTGCCAGCAGTCCCGACAGGGGGAATAGGCCCCTCCACTTT	CASSPDRGNRPLHF
TRBJ1-4	-	13	-	TRBV14	TGTGCCAGCAGCCAAGCCAGGGATGTAGGGCTGTTTTTT	CASSQARDVGLFF
TRBJ2-3	-	18	TRBD2	TRBV5-1	TGCGCCAGCAGTGCTCGTACTAGCGGGGGGTCCGCCAGAGATACGCAGTATTTT	CASSARTSGGSARDTQYF
TRBJ2-5	-	16	-	TRBV28	TGTGCCAGCAGTTCCCCCCGAGGGGAGTCTGGAGAGACCCAGTACTTC	CASSSPRGESGETQYF
TRBJ1-1	-	14	-	TRBV9	TGTGCCAGCAGTCGAGGTGGGATGAACACTGAAGCTTTCTTT	CASSRGGMNTEAFF
TRBJ1-2	-	16	TRBD1	TRBV7-8	TGTGCCAGCAGCTTAGCACAGGGGGGGGTGGTCTATGGCTACACCTTC	CASSLAQGGVVYGYTF
TRBJ2-1	-	15	TRBD2	TRBV30	TGTGCCTGGAGAGTGTCTAGCGGGATGTACAATGAGCAGTTCTTC	CAWRVSSGMYNEQFF
TRBJ2-2	-	16	TRBD1	TRBV27	TGTGCCAGCAGTTTGTCCGGGACAGGGGTGTACGGGGAGCTGTTTTTT	CASSLSGTGVYGELFF
TRBJ2-1	-	23	-	TRBV28	TGTGCCAGCAGTTTAGGTCTTTCTAGAAGCACTAGAATTGCCCACCGCAACTCCAATGAGCAGTTCTTC	CASSLGLSRSTRIAHRNSNEQFF
TRBJ1-2	-	11	-	TRBV6-6	TGTGCCAGCAAGGAGAACTATGGCTACACCTTC	CASKENYGYTF
TRBJ2-1	-	18	TRBD2	TRBV7-6	TGTGCCAGCAGCTTAAAGGGGGAGAGTAGCGGGATAAAGAATGAGCAGTTCTTC	CASSLKGESSGIKNEQFF
TRBJ1-1	-	12	TRBD1	TRBV29-1	TGCAGCGTTGGACAGGGGGCCGCTGAAGCTTTCTTT	CSVGQGAAEAFF
TRBJ1-4	-	14	-	TRBV3-1/TRBV3-2	TGTGCCAGCAGCCGGGGGGCAGGGAATGAAAAACTGTTTTTT	CASSRGAGNEKLFF
TRBJ2-5	-	11	-	TRBV11-3	TGTGCCAGCAGCTTAAGGGAGACCCAGTACTTC	CASSLRETQYF
TRBJ1-2	-	15	-	TRBV28	TGTGCCAGCAATCCCCCGGTGGGGCAGGGCTATGGCTACACCTTC	CASNPPVGQGYGYTF
TRBJ2-1	-	13	-	TRBV18	TGTGCCAGCTCACCGGACGGCTACAATGAGCAGTTCTTC	CASSPDGYNEQFF
TRBJ2-7	-	15	TRBD1	TRBV18	TGTGCCAGCTCACCACCGACAGGGGGGGTGAGCGAGCAGTACTTC	CASSPPTGGVSEQYF
TRBJ2-3	-	12	-	TRBV13	TGTGCCAGCAGCTTAGGGACCGATACGCAGTATTTT	CASSLGTDTQYF
TRBJ1-4	-	15	-	TRBV5-5	TGTGCCAGCAGCTTGGCCGACAGGCGTAATGAAAAACTGTTTTTT	CASSLADRRNEKLFF
TRBJ1-2	-	12	-	TRBV7-8	TGTGCCAGCAGCCCCGACGAGGGTGGCTACACCTTC	CASSPDEGGYTF
TRBJ2-3	-	15	-	TRBV24-1	TGTGCCACCAGTGATTTGGGGGCTAGCACAGATACGCAGTATTTT	CATSDLGASTDTQYF
TRBJ2-3	few	15	TRBD1	TRBV5-5	TGTGCCAGCAGCTTGGAGGGACAGGGGACAGATACGCAGTATTTT	CASSLEGQGTDTQYF
TRBJ1-1	-	12	-	TRBV19	TGTGCCAGTAGTATACTGAACACTGAAGCTTTCTTT	CASSILNTEAFF
TRBJ2-3	-	15	-	TRBV21-1	TGTGCCAGCAGGCCGACGGTTCTGGGCACAGATACGCAGTATTTT	CASRPTVLGTDTQYF
TRBJ2-1	-	14	-	TRBV2	TGTGCCAGCAGCCCGGACGGACCATACAATGAGCAGTTCTTC	CASSPDGPYNEQFF
TRBJ1-5	-	14	-	TRBV30	TGTGCCTGGAATTCAGACGGGGGCAATCAGCCCCAGCATTTT	CAWNSDGGNQPQHF
TRBJ2-5	once	14	-	TRBV5-1	TGCGCCAGCAGCCCACGCCTACCAGAAGAGACCCAGTACTTC	CASSPRLPEETQYF
TRBJ2-7	-	12	-	TRBV7-3	TGTGCCAGCCGAGGGGATTCCTACGAGCAGTACTTC	CASRGDSYEQYF
TRBJ1-2	-	18	-	TRBV7-8	TGTGCCAGCAGCTTAGGGTTGGGGGACGCCCTCCGCGCCTATGGCTACACCTTC	CASSLGLGDALRAYGYTF